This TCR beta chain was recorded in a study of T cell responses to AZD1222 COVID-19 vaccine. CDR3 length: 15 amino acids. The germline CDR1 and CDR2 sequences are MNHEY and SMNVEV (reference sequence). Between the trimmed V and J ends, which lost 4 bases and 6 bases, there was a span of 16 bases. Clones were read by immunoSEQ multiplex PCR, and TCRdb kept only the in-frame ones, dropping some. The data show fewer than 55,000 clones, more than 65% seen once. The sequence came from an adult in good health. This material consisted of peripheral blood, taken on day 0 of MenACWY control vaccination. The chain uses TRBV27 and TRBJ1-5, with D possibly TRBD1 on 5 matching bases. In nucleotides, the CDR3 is TGTGCCAGCAGTTCCCGGGACCCCGGGGGTCAGCCCCAGCATTTT. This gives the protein CASSSRDPGGQPQHF.